This T cell receptor beta chain was found in a study of T cells after yellow fever vaccination. General study results and limits: Clonotypes found in both CD4 and CD8 compartments made up a small share. Primary-vaccination clones mostly resurfaced post-booster (about 95% CD4, under 90% CD8). The secondary T-cell response peaked on day 5, not day 15, but was weaker.

This CDR3 has 13 residues. Trimming removed 2 bases at V and 2 bases at J, with 8 bases between. The germline V gene encodes CDR1 SGHRS and CDR2 YFSETQ. Universal primer sites and UMIs were introduced during 5'RACE template-switching synthesis of TCR cDNA. From the 5' RACE reads, TCRdb called clonotypes with MiXCR, one entry per CDR3 protein. The repertoire holds 300,000 to 400,000 distinct CDR3 sequences, approximately 12% seen once, with more than 3% in the top ten. This clonotype showed up just a few times. Antigen: not known. This clonotype originated in a man aged 18 to 30 who received the YFV17D yellow fever vaccine. This chain uses TRBV5-1 with TRBJ2-7; no clear D gene. This specimen consisted of CD4+ T cells sorted from PBMCs, obtained 15 days after the yellow fever booster vaccination. The CDR3 region is CASSLDLAYEQYF. Here the CDR3 DNA reads TGCGCCAGCAGCTTAGATTTGGCCTACGAGCAGTACTTC. Using reference TRBV5-1 and TRBJ2-7 for the parts outside the CDR3, the full variable domain is KAGVTQTPRYLIKTRGQQVTLSCSPISGHRSVSWYQQTPGQGLQFLFEYFSETQRNKGNFPGRFSGRQFSNSRSEMNVSTLELGDSALYLCASSLDLAYEQYFGPGTRLTVT.